This T cell receptor beta chain emerged from a study of blood T cells in healthy people across ages. The extraction recovered at least 5.5 micrograms of total RNA per sample. The CDR3 contains 14 residues. Looked up from germline, CDR1 is DFQATT and CDR2 is SNEGSKA (reference sequence). The V end was cut by 2 bases, the J end by 3 bases, with 14 bases between. This clonotype was seen ten or more times. A second PCR of roughly 6 to 12 cycles used a sample-barcoded 5' primer and a J-beta primer mix. A template-switch adaptor containing 12 random nucleotides labeled each cDNA molecule. TCRdb analysed the 5' RACE reads with MiXCR anew, one entry per CDR3 protein. The data show about 650,000 distinct CDR3 sequences, with roughly half seen just once and about 13% held by the top ten.

The sequence derives from a woman at least 80 years old in good health. The gene calls are TRBV20-1 and TRBJ2-7; a possible D gene is TRBD1 (7 bases). Sequenced: blood. CDR3 sequence reads: CSARSGGQLYEQYF. CDR3 bases: TGCAGTGCTAGATCCGGGGGACAGCTCTACGAGCAGTACTTC.